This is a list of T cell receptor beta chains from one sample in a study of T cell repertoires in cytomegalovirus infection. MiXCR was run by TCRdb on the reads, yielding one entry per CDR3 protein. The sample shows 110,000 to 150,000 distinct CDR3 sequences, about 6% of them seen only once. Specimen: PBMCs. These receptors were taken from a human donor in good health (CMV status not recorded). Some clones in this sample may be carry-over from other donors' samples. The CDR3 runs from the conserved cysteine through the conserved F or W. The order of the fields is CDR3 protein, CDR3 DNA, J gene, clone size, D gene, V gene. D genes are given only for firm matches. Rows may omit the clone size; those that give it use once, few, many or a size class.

CDR3aa: CASSLAPGQLSYEQYF; CDR3nt: TGTGCCAGCAGCTTAGCGCCGGGACAGCTCTCCTACGAGCAGTACTTC; j_gene: TRBJ2-7; abundance: many; d_gene: TRBD1; v_gene: TRBV7-9
CDR3aa: CASSRDGGGETQYF; CDR3nt: TGTGCCAGTTCGAGGGACGGCGGGGGAGAGACCCAGTACTTC; j_gene: TRBJ2-5; abundance: many; d_gene: TRBD2; v_gene: TRBV24-1
CDR3aa: CASSPLRELNTEAFF; CDR3nt: TGTGCCAGCAGCCCCCTTAGGGAATTAAACACTGAAGCTTTCTTT; j_gene: TRBJ1-1; abundance: many; d_gene: NA; v_gene: TRBV7-6
CDR3aa: CASSPRTSNANEQFF; CDR3nt: TGTGCCAGCAGCCCGAGGACTAGTAACGCCAATGAGCAGTTCTTC; j_gene: TRBJ2-1; abundance: many; d_gene: TRBD2; v_gene: TRBV7-2
CDR3aa: CASSRNRGGGYQPQHF; CDR3nt: TGTGCCAGCAGTCGAAACCGGGGCGGCGGTTATCAGCCCCAGCATTTT; j_gene: TRBJ1-5; abundance: many; d_gene: NA; v_gene: TRBV28
CDR3aa: CASSSEGGQSNTEAFF; CDR3nt: TGTGCCAGCAGCTCCGAGGGGGGACAGTCGAACACTGAAGCTTTCTTT; j_gene: TRBJ1-1; abundance: many; d_gene: TRBD1; v_gene: TRBV7-6
CDR3aa: CASSSLRATYGYTF; CDR3nt: TGTGCCAGCAGTTCTCTCCGGGCGACCTATGGCTACACCTTC; j_gene: TRBJ1-2; abundance: many; d_gene: NA; v_gene: TRBV12-3/TRBV12-4
CDR3aa: CASRLAGGSYNEQFF; CDR3nt: TGTGCCAGCAGGTTAGCGGGGGGCTCCTACAATGAGCAGTTCTTC; j_gene: TRBJ2-1; abundance: many; d_gene: TRBD2; v_gene: TRBV2
CDR3aa: CASSLGHRVNSYEQYF; CDR3nt: TGTGCCAGCAGCTTAGGCCACAGGGTAAACTCCTACGAGCAGTACTTC; j_gene: TRBJ2-7; abundance: many; d_gene: NA; v_gene: TRBV7-2
CDR3aa: CASSHLARAQETQYF; CDR3nt: TGTGCCAGCAGCCACTTGGCGAGGGCCCAAGAGACCCAGTACTTC; j_gene: TRBJ2-5; abundance: many; d_gene: NA; v_gene: TRBV7-8
CDR3aa: CASSLTGIHTDTQYF; CDR3nt: TGTGCCAGCAGCCTCACCGGGATCCACACAGATACGCAGTATTTT; j_gene: TRBJ2-3; abundance: many; d_gene: NA; v_gene: TRBV7-2
CDR3aa: CASIVGQSFGEQFF; CDR3nt: TGTGCCAGCATTGTCGGACAGTCCTTCGGTGAGCAGTTCTTC; j_gene: TRBJ2-1; abundance: NA; d_gene: NA; v_gene: TRBV2
CDR3aa: CASSFGTGHTEQFF; CDR3nt: TGTGCCAGCAGCTTCGGGACAGGGCATACTGAGCAGTTCTTC; j_gene: TRBJ2-1; abundance: few; d_gene: TRBD1; v_gene: TRBV7-2
CDR3aa: CASRVPGTRNTGELFF; CDR3nt: TGTGCCAGCAGAGTTCCCGGGACACGGAACACCGGGGAGCTGTTTTTT; j_gene: TRBJ2-2; abundance: NA; d_gene: NA; v_gene: TRBV12-3/TRBV12-4
CDR3aa: CSARGGLAKNIQYF; CDR3nt: TGCAGTGCTAGAGGGGGCCTAGCCAAAAACATTCAGTACTTC; j_gene: TRBJ2-4; abundance: many; d_gene: NA; v_gene: TRBV20-1
CDR3aa: CASSLTGPAEGKLFF; CDR3nt: TGTGCCAGCAGCCTCACGGGGCCGGCTGAAGGGAAACTGTTTTTT; j_gene: TRBJ1-4; abundance: many; d_gene: NA; v_gene: TRBV6-1
CDR3aa: CASSPYPATPLLQYF; CDR3nt: TGTGCCAGCAGCCCCTACCCGGCCACACCCCTCTTACAGTACTTC; j_gene: TRBJ2-7; abundance: many; d_gene: NA; v_gene: TRBV7-8
CDR3aa: CASSLTTGGVYTGELFF; CDR3nt: TGTGCCAGCAGTTTAACAACAGGGGGAGTTTACACCGGGGAGCTGTTTTTT; j_gene: TRBJ2-2; abundance: NA; d_gene: TRBD1; v_gene: TRBV12-3/TRBV12-4
CDR3aa: CASSLSGRSGELFF; CDR3nt: TGTGCCAGCAGCTTATCGGGACGCAGCGGGGAGCTGTTTTTT; j_gene: TRBJ2-2; abundance: many; d_gene: NA; v_gene: TRBV7-2
CDR3aa: CASSLARQPQHF; CDR3nt: TGTGCCAGCAGCTTAGCGAGGCAGCCCCAGCATTTT; j_gene: TRBJ1-5; abundance: many; d_gene: NA; v_gene: TRBV7-9
CDR3aa: CASKGRGYGYTF; CDR3nt: TGTGCCAGCAAGGGCAGGGGGTATGGCTACACCTTC; j_gene: TRBJ1-2; abundance: many; d_gene: TRBD1; v_gene: TRBV28
CDR3aa: CASSQDRGLAGGQETQYF; CDR3nt: TGCGCCAGCAGCCAAGATAGGGGACTAGCGGGGGGCCAAGAGACCCAGTACTTC; j_gene: TRBJ2-5; abundance: few; d_gene: TRBD2; v_gene: TRBV4-3
CDR3aa: CSVDRGRTEAFF; CDR3nt: TGCAGCGTTGACAGGGGACGGACTGAAGCTTTCTTT; j_gene: TRBJ1-1; abundance: many; d_gene: NA; v_gene: TRBV29-1
CDR3aa: CASSSLPSSYGYTF; CDR3nt: TGTGCCAGCAGCTCCTTACCCTCGAGCTATGGCTACACCTTC; j_gene: TRBJ1-2; abundance: many; d_gene: NA; v_gene: TRBV7-2
CDR3aa: CASSPWEGYEQYF; CDR3nt: TGTGCCAGCAGCCCTTGGGAGGGTTACGAGCAGTACTTC; j_gene: TRBJ2-7; abundance: many; d_gene: TRBD2; v_gene: TRBV6-2/TRBV6-3
CDR3aa: CASSQAIGQAYEQYF; CDR3nt: TGTGCCAGCAGCCAAGCGATAGGACAGGCCTACGAGCAGTACTTC; j_gene: TRBJ2-7; abundance: few; d_gene: TRBD1; v_gene: TRBV3-1
CDR3aa: CASSQEVWVYEQYF; CDR3nt: TGTGCCAGCAGCCAAGAAGTCTGGGTTTACGAGCAGTACTTC; j_gene: TRBJ2-7; abundance: few; d_gene: NA; v_gene: TRBV14
CDR3aa: CASRPSGQGDTEAFF; CDR3nt: TGTGCCAGCAGACCCTCGGGACAGGGTGACACTGAAGCTTTCTTT; j_gene: TRBJ1-1; abundance: NA; d_gene: TRBD1; v_gene: TRBV12-3/TRBV12-4
CDR3aa: CASSLDKMEWFF; CDR3nt: TGTGCCAGCAGCTTAGATAAAATGGAGTGGTTTTTT; j_gene: TRBJ1-4; abundance: many; d_gene: NA; v_gene: TRBV7-2
CDR3aa: CASSPWTGASYEQYF; CDR3nt: TGTGCCAGCAGTCCTTGGACAGGGGCCTCCTACGAGCAGTACTTC; j_gene: TRBJ2-7; abundance: many; d_gene: TRBD1; v_gene: TRBV28
CDR3aa: CASSSNPNAGLIGYTF; CDR3nt: TGTGCCAGCAGCTCAAACCCCAATGCGGGGCTCATTGGCTACACCTTC; j_gene: TRBJ1-2; abundance: many; d_gene: NA; v_gene: TRBV7-3
CDR3aa: CASSTLLQGDYGYTF; CDR3nt: TGTGCCAGCAGCACGCTACTACAGGGCGACTATGGCTACACCTTC; j_gene: TRBJ1-2; abundance: many; d_gene: NA; v_gene: TRBV5-6
CDR3aa: CASRDRENQPQHF; CDR3nt: TGTGCCAGCAGGGACAGGGAGAATCAGCCCCAGCATTTT; j_gene: TRBJ1-5; abundance: few; d_gene: TRBD1; v_gene: TRBV6-2/TRBV6-3
CDR3aa: CSARDRDRPNYGYTF; CDR3nt: TGCAGTGCTAGAGACCGGGACAGACCCAACTATGGCTACACCTTC; j_gene: TRBJ1-2; abundance: few; d_gene: TRBD1; v_gene: TRBV20-1
CDR3aa: CASTGRIRTDTQYF; CDR3nt: TGTGCCAGCACGGGCAGGATCCGCACAGATACGCAGTATTTT; j_gene: TRBJ2-3; abundance: many; d_gene: NA; v_gene: TRBV6-1
CDR3aa: CAISPDRGEQYF; CDR3nt: TGTGCCATCAGTCCAGACAGGGGCGAGCAGTACTTC; j_gene: TRBJ2-7; abundance: NA; d_gene: TRBD1; v_gene: TRBV10-3
CDR3aa: CASSLADGAGRNFF; CDR3nt: TGTGCCAGCAGCTTAGCGGACGGGGCAGGGAGAAATTTCTTT; j_gene: TRBJ1-1; abundance: few; d_gene: NA; v_gene: TRBV7-2
CDR3aa: CASMGDRGTNEAFF; CDR3nt: TGTGCCAGCATGGGGGACAGGGGGACAAATGAAGCTTTCTTT; j_gene: TRBJ1-1; abundance: many; d_gene: TRBD1; v_gene: TRBV6-6
CDR3aa: CASSERTGTDHYEQYF; CDR3nt: TGTGCCAGCAGCGAACGAACCGGGACAGACCACTACGAGCAGTACTTC; j_gene: TRBJ2-7; abundance: NA; d_gene: TRBD1; v_gene: TRBV7-2
CDR3aa: CASRFGTTYEQYF; CDR3nt: TGTGCCAGCCGCTTTGGGACAACCTACGAGCAGTACTTC; j_gene: TRBJ2-7; abundance: many; d_gene: NA; v_gene: TRBV12-3/TRBV12-4
CDR3aa: CASSAGLAVFSTDTQYF; CDR3nt: TGTGCCAGCAGCGCGGGACTAGCGGTATTTAGCACAGATACGCAGTATTTT; j_gene: TRBJ2-3; abundance: many; d_gene: TRBD2; v_gene: TRBV7-6
CDR3aa: CASAGVDTEAFF; CDR3nt: TGTGCCAGTGCCGGGGTGGACACTGAAGCTTTCTTT; j_gene: TRBJ1-1; abundance: few; d_gene: NA; v_gene: TRBV6-1
CDR3aa: CAISEPLQGQTQYF; CDR3nt: TGTGCCATCAGTGAGCCACTACAGGGTCAGACCCAGTACTTC; j_gene: TRBJ2-5; abundance: many; d_gene: NA; v_gene: TRBV10-3
CDR3aa: CASSVEGVSTDTQYF; CDR3nt: TGTGCCAGCAGCGTGGAGGGGGTTAGCACAGATACGCAGTATTTT; j_gene: TRBJ2-3; abundance: many; d_gene: NA; v_gene: TRBV7-2
CDR3aa: CASSLEGFWDQETQYF; CDR3nt: TGTGCCAGCAGCTTAGAGGGGTTCTGGGACCAAGAGACCCAGTACTTC; j_gene: TRBJ2-5; abundance: many; d_gene: NA; v_gene: TRBV7-2
CDR3aa: CASTGGPGGSDTQYF; CDR3nt: TGCGCCAGCACAGGGGGTCCGGGGGGATCAGATACGCAGTATTTT; j_gene: TRBJ2-3; abundance: NA; d_gene: NA; v_gene: TRBV5-1